This T cell receptor beta chain was documented in a study of blood T cell repertoires in COVID-19. Study-level background: COVID-19 samples from acute and convalescent phases originated in the United States, Italy and Spain. T cells, B-cell-depleted T cells, or PBMCs provided the cDNA or gDNA that served as material.

Original data processing: Counts of nucleated cells, estimated from reference gene primer amplification, were obtained. Measured with immunoSEQ multiplex PCR; TCRdb has only the in-frame clones, and not every one. That table furnishes V, J and clone size, whereas the DNA furnished D and trimming. In the table there are around 140,000 clones, approximately 84% of which are singletons. V dropped 4 bases and J dropped 0 bases, with 11 bases sitting between them. The CDR3 spans 14 residues. Germline V lookup: CDR1 SGHNT, CDR2 YYREEE (reference sequence). The TCR was taken from a woman of 80 years or more with acute or convalescent COVID-19. The sample taken for sequencing was peripheral blood. The rearrangement links TRBV5-4 to TRBJ2-7; D may be TRBD2 (6 bases). This CDR3 reads CASSGRGSSYEQYF. In DNA, the CDR3 is TGTGCCAGCAGCGGCCGGGGGAGCTCCTACGAGCAGTACTTC. Combining the CDR3 with reference TRBV5-4 and TRBJ2-7 gives the whole variable domain ETGVTQSPTHLIKTRGQQVTLRCSSQSGHNTVSWYQQALGQGPQFIFQYYREEENGRGNFPPRFSGLQFPNYSSELNVNALELDDSALYLCASSGRGSSYEQYFGPGTRLTVT.